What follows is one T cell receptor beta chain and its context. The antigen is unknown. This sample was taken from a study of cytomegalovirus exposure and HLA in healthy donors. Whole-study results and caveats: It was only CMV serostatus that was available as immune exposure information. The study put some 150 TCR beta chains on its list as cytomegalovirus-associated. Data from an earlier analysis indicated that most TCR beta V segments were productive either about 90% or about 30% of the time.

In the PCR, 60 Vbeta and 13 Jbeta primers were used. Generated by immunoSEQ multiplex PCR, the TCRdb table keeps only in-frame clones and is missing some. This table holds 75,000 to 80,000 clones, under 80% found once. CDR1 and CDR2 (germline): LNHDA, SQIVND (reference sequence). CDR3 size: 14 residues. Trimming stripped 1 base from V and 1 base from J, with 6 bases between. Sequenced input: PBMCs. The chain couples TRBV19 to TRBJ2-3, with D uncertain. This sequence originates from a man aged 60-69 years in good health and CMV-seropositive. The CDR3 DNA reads TGTGCCAGTAGTATAGGGCTAGGCACAGATACGCAGTATTTT. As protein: CASSIGLGTDTQYF.